This TCR beta chain was profiled in a study of T cells after yellow fever vaccination. V lost 2 bases, J lost 8 bases, and 7 bases lay in between. The CDR3 consists of 12 residues. Germline assignment: CDR1 ENHRY and CDR2 SYGVKD. A single record per CDR3 protein comes from TCRdb applying MiXCR to the 5' RACE reads. Counted here are around 400,000 distinct CDR3 sequences, approximately 10% occurring once; the ten biggest clones make up roughly 18%. The rearrangement joins TRBV10-3 to TRBJ2-4; D is undetermined. This TCR derives from a man between 18 and 35 years old who received the YFV17D yellow fever vaccine. The specimen was PBMCs, collected on the day of the first yellow fever vaccination. The CDR3 here is CAISENMDIQYF. In DNA, the CDR3 is TGTGCCATCAGTGAGAATATGGACATTCAGTACTTC.